One and the same sample provided the 20 T cell receptor beta chains below, sequenced in a study of cytotoxic CD8 clonotypes in ibrutinib-treated CLL. Libraries were prepared by immunoSEQ multiplex PCR; TCRdb keeps only in-frame clonotypes and omits some of them. The sample has some 80,000 clones; around 79% are singletons. The starting material was PBMCs, obtained after 12 months of ibrutinib treatment. Receptors were obtained from a human donor with chronic lymphocytic leukemia.

V is TRBV18 and J is TRBJ2-4, with TRBD2 matching 8 bases. CDR1 KGHSH and CDR2 LQKENI come from the germline V gene. This CDR3 is 15 amino acids long. The J segment lost 0 bases and the V segment lost 6 bases, leaving 4 bases of the junction unmatched. The CDR3 sequence: CASSTAGAAKNIQYF. CDR3 bases: TGTGCCAGCTCCACAGCGGGGGCAGCCAAAAACATTCAGTACTTC.

Concerning this clone itself: At one of its ends the junction is not consistent with the germline gene, which may arise from a read error. V is TRBV30 and J is TRBJ2-7, with D possibly matching TRBD1 (6 bases). This CDR3 contains 13 residues. Germline values: CDR1 GTSNPN, CDR2 SVGIG (reference sequence). DNA of the CDR3: TGTGCCTGGAGTTCGACAGGCTCCGACGAGCAGTACTTC. It yields the protein CAWSSTGSDEQYF.

This sequence joins TRBV6-1 and TRBJ1-5, with a tentative D call TRBD1 (5 bases). Trimming took 3 bases from V and 4 from J, leaving 10 bases between them. CDR3 length: 14 residues. CDR1 MNHNS and CDR2 SASEGT come from the germline V gene. CDR3 nucleotide sequence: TGTGCCAGCAGTGACGGGGCAGAAAATCAGCCCCAGCATTTT. Translated: CASSDGAENQPQHF.

This clone was counted once. The chain employs TRBV27 and TRBJ1-1; 7 positions agree with TRBD1. The CDR3 totals 13 residues. After removal of 5 bases from V and 6 bases from J, the junction contained 6 bases not matched to a gene. Germline loops: CDR1 MNHEY, CDR2 SMNVEV (reference sequence). This chain's CDR3 is CASSPGGSAEAFF. DNA of the CDR3: TGTGCCAGCAGTCCAGGGGGAAGCGCTGAAGCTTTCTTT.

V gene TRBV2 combines with J gene TRBJ1-4, with D unclear. There are 13 residues in the CDR3. CDR1 and CDR2 from the germline V gene are SNHLY and FYNNEI. Between the trimmed V and J ends, which lost 6 bases and 6 bases, there was a span of 11 bases. CDR3 sequence reads: CASRKDPYEKLFF. As DNA, the CDR3 is TGTGCCAGCAGGAAAGACCCCTATGAAAAACTGTTTTTT.

J is TRBJ2-5 and V is TRBV19; possibly TRBD1 for D (6 bases). The length of the CDR3 is 13 residues. Germline lookup yields CDR1 LNHDA and CDR2 SQIVND (reference sequence). Trimming shortened V by 6 bases and J by 3 bases, and 11 bases separated the two germline ends. Here the CDR3 reads CASSRNREETQYF. The CDR3 DNA reads as TGTGCCAGTAGCCGGAACAGGGAAGAGACCCAGTACTTC.

The chain couples TRBV5-1 to TRBJ2-3; no clear D. Deletions cut 3 bases from V and 0 bases from J, with 8 bases between. The CDR3 consists of 14 residues. The germline CDR1 and CDR2 sequences are SGHRS and YFSETQ. CDR3 DNA: TGCGCCAGCAGCTCCGGACCGAGCACAGATACGCAGTATTTT. It translates to CASSSGPSTDTQYF.

The chain combines TRBV5-1 with TRBJ2-5; maybe TRBD1 (6 bases). Looked up from germline, CDR1 is SGHRS and CDR2 is YFSETQ. V lost 3 bases and J lost 1, with 28 bases in between. The CDR3 is 20 residues long. The CDR3 is CASSSRTQLWTDRLQETQYF. The CDR3 nucleotides are TGCGCCAGCAGCTCACGGACCCAACTATGGACAGACCGCCTCCAAGAGACCCAGTACTTC.

In DNA, the CDR3 is TGTGCCAGCAGCCGGGCGGCGGGAGGGCCTTCGAGGGAGACCCAGTACTTC. Translated, it gives CASSRAAGGPSRETQYF. The chain couples TRBV7-9 to TRBJ2-5; 9 bases match TRBD2. This CDR3 is built from 17 residues. Germline V gene lookup returns CDR1 SEHNR and CDR2 FQNEAQ (reference sequence). Germline trimming cut 5 bases from V and 5 bases from J; bases unmatched to any gene: 15.

This clone was seen only once. The J gene is TRBJ1-2, the V gene TRBV7-3, with 7 bases that match TRBD1. Germline CDR1 reads SGHTA; CDR2 reads FQGTGA. V dropped 5 bases and J dropped 0; count of bases not matched to a gene: 6. The CDR3 runs to 15 residues. CDR3 in amino acids: CASSEQGPPNYGYTF. CDR3 DNA sequence: TGTGCCAGCAGCGAACAGGGGCCCCCTAACTATGGCTACACCTTC.

V usage is TRBV5-1 and J usage is TRBJ2-1; no firm D call. V dropped 1 base and J dropped 8 bases, with 10 bases sitting between them. The CDR3 runs 13 residues. Germline V gene sequence: CDR1 SGHRS, CDR2 YFSETQ. The CDR3 loop reads CASSLMWDDEQFF. As DNA, the CDR3 is TGCGCCAGCAGCTTGATGTGGGATGATGAGCAGTTCTTC.

This clone has a handful of counts. J is TRBJ2-5 and V is TRBV4-1; 7 bases line up with TRBD2. Germline assignment: CDR1 MGHRA and CDR2 YSYEKL. V was pared by 0 bases and J by 1 base, with 8 bases of the junction left unmatched. There are 17 residues in the CDR3. Here the CDR3 reads CASSQDPGTSAQETQYF. The CDR3 DNA sequence: TGCGCCAGCAGCCAAGATCCGGGAACTAGCGCCCAAGAGACCCAGTACTTC.

This clone came up a few times. This chain links TRBV6-5 with TRBJ1-2; TRBD1 agrees at 7 bases. The CDR3 spans 12 residues. Germline CDR1 is MNHEY and CDR2 is SVGAGI. V lost 8 bases, J lost 7 bases, and 7 bases stayed unmatched. The CDR3 sequence: CASQGPGGGYTF. DNA of the CDR3: TGTGCCAGCCAAGGGCCAGGGGGTGGCTACACCTTC.

In this sample, this clone turned up a few times. V usage is TRBV6-6 and J usage is TRBJ2-7, with D possibly being TRBD1 (6 bases). CDR1 and CDR2 from the germline V gene are MNHNY and SVGAGI (reference sequence). The CDR3 has 12 amino acids. Between the trimmed V and J ends, which lost 6 bases and 2 bases, there was a span of 8 bases. DNA for the CDR3: TGTGCCAGCAGAGGGGACACCTACGAGCAGTACTTC. Protein: CASRGDTYEQYF.

The chain has TRBV19 and TRBJ1-2; D not resolved. The V gene's germline CDR1 is LNHDA and CDR2 SQIVND (reference sequence). The ends were cut back, 9 bases at V and 6 bases at J, with 17 bases in the middle. The CDR3 runs 13 residues. CDR3 DNA: TGTGCCAGCGGCTTCGGGAGGGCGGATGGCTACACCTTC. Encoded protein: CASGFGRADGYTF.

This chain uses TRBV5-1 with TRBJ2-7; unclear D gene. V was trimmed by 5 bases and J by 2 bases, leaving 14 bases between them. Germline-derived CDR1 and CDR2 are SGHRS and YFSETQ. The CDR3 length is 14 residues. CDR3 coding DNA: TGCGCCAGCAGATCCGACCCCGGTCCCTACGAGCAGTACTTC. Its protein product is CASRSDPGPYEQYF.

The rearrangement uses TRBV9 and TRBJ2-3; 16 positions agree with TRBD2. CDR1 SGDLS and CDR2 YYNGEE come from the germline V gene. The CDR3 totals 17 residues. V was clipped by 2 bases and J by 4 bases; unmatched bases: 4. CDR3 amino acids: CASSVGTSGRGSDTQYF. The CDR3 DNA follows: TGTGCCAGCAGCGTGGGGACTAGCGGGAGGGGGTCAGATACGCAGTATTTT.

This clone was seen a few times. The chain links TRBV7-2 to TRBJ1-2; D might be TRBD1 (5 bases). Germline V gene lookup returns CDR1 SGHTA and CDR2 FQGNSA. Trimming left V 1 base short and J 3 bases short, with 15 bases between. This CDR3 has 16 residues. The CDR3 loop reads CASSLGWAGPHYGYTF. In DNA form, the CDR3 reads TGTGCCAGCAGCTTAGGGTGGGCGGGGCCCCACTATGGCTACACCTTC.

The gene calls are TRBV10-3 and TRBJ2-7, with D tentatively TRBD1 (6 bases). Germline V gene lookup returns CDR1 ENHRY and CDR2 SYGVKD. Trimming removed 6 bases at V and 4 bases at J, with 16 bases between. The CDR3 extends over 14 amino acids. CDR3 DNA: TGTGCCATCAGGGGGGCCGGCCTGGGATACGAGCAGTACTTC. It is translated as CAIRGAGLGYEQYF.

V is TRBV27 and J is TRBJ1-5; D perhaps matches TRBD1 (5 bases). Germline V CDR1 and CDR2: MNHEY, SMNVEV (reference sequence). V lost 5 bases and J 0 bases, leaving 14 bases between the germline ends. This CDR3 comprises 16 residues. Here the CDR3 DNA reads TGTGCCAGCAGTCCAGGGAGGGCCTATAGCAATCAGCCCCAGCATTTT. This codes for CASSPGRAYSNQPQHF.